The source of this TCR beta chain is a study of blood T cell repertoires in COVID-19. Overall study: Sites in the United States, Italy and Spain provided acute and convalescent COVID-19 samples. Nucleic acid was either cDNA or gDNA, and it came from T cells, B-cell-depleted T cells, or PBMCs.

The study drew participants aged roughly 18 to 95 years from 20 to 30 US areas. Either two negative PCRs, clearance, or symptom resolution qualified Cohort 3 donors as recovered. The V end was cut by 6 bases, the J end by 0 bases, with 15 bases between. The length of the CDR3 is 16 residues. Germline-derived CDR1 and CDR2 are LNHDA and SQIVND (reference sequence). Clones were sequenced by immunoSEQ multiplex PCR, and TCRdb holds only the in-frame ones, with some missing. The data show some 400,000 clones, around 92% seen once. The TCR sequence derives from a woman aged 25 to 39 who had recovered from COVID-19. What was sequenced was PBMCs or T cells enriched from blood (not recorded which). This chain joins TRBV19 and TRBJ1-5; perhaps TRBD1 as D (6 bases). This CDR3 is CASSWGTLYSNQPQHF. The CDR3 DNA is TGTGCCAGTAGCTGGGGGACACTATATAGCAATCAGCCCCAGCATTTT.